The next 7 T cell receptor beta chains were all read from a single sample in a study of vaccination effects on CD4 cells after COVID-19. Antigen specificity for these receptors is unknown. TCRdb's table, derived via immunoSEQ multiplex PCR, lists solely in-frame clones and lacks some. The sample includes approximately 40,000 clones, about 80% of them seen just once. Cells that had been cultured for less than eleven days were the source of isolated CD4+ T cells. The sample consisted of CD4+ T cells from PBMCs cultured without peptide, taken before COVID-19 vaccination. Receptors were obtained from a human donor who received a COVID-19 vaccine.

The chain employs TRBV7-8 and TRBJ2-7; tentative D call: TRBD1 (6 bases). The V end lost 2 bases, the J end lost 6 bases, and 17 bases lay between the germline ends. Looked up from germline, CDR1 is SGHVS and CDR2 is FQNEAQ. The CDR3 extends over 15 amino acids. The CDR3, as DNA: TGTGCCAGCAGCTTAAGTGCACAGGGTCCAAGCGAGCAGTACGTC. This translates into CASSLSAQGPSEQYV.

This chain joins TRBV15 and TRBJ2-7; 10 positions match TRBD1. The CDR3 consists of 17 residues. V was clipped by 8 bases and J by 2 bases; unmatched bases: 15. The germline V gene encodes CDR1 LNHNV and CDR2 YYDKDF (reference sequence). For the CDR3, the DNA is TGTGCCACCGCCCCTACTAAACCGGGACAGGGGACCTACGAGCAGTACGTC. This translates into CATAPTKPGQGTYEQYV.

The chain carries TRBV30 and TRBJ1-6; D unclear. The germline V gene encodes CDR1 GTSNPN and CDR2 SVGIG (reference sequence). V dropped 0 bases and J dropped 9 bases, with 12 bases sitting between them. This CDR3 contains 14 residues. The DNA for the CDR3 is TGTGCCTGGAGTGTAAATAGTGGTGTTTCACCCCTCCACTTT. It specifies CAWSVNSGVSPLHF.

CDR3 bases: TGCGCCAGCAGCGATCCGGGACAGGGGACCGGGGAGCTGTTTTTT. This sequence encodes CASSDPGQGTGELFF. The rearrangement joins TRBV5-1 to TRBJ2-2; 10 bases agree with TRBD1. The trim removed 4 bases at V and 5 bases at J, leaving 5 bases unmatched. The CDR3 has 15 residues. Germline CDR1 is SGHRS and CDR2 is YFSETQ.

This clone was observed once. This chain links TRBV5-8 with TRBJ2-3, with TRBD2 matching 13 bases. Losses at the gene ends were 8 bases for V and 0 bases for J; bases not matched to a gene: 15. Germline V gives CDR1 SGHTS, CDR2 YDEGEE. The CDR3 sequence is 19 residues long. CDR3 residues: CASPSFPGLAGPSTDTQYF. For the CDR3, the DNA is TGTGCCAGTCCTTCTTTTCCGGGACTAGCGGGGCCTAGCACAGATACGCAGTATTTT.

The chain links TRBV15 to TRBJ2-2; 9 bases align to TRBD2. V gave up 5 bases and J gave up 7 bases; unmatched junction bases: 8. Looked up from germline, CDR1 is LNHNV and CDR2 is YYDKDF (reference sequence). The CDR3 has 15 residues. CDR3 sequence (DNA): TGTGCCACCAGCCGAGGGGGCGGGAGGGACGGGGAGCTGTTTTTT. Translated, it gives CATSRGGGRDGELFF.

The chain joins TRBV3-1 (or the pseudogene TRBV3-2) to TRBJ2-3; 8 bases align to TRBD1. CDR1 and CDR2 from the germline V gene are LGHDT and YNNKEL (reference sequence). The V and J ends lost 4 bases and 8 bases, in that order; junction bases with no gene match: 2. This CDR3 contains 12 residues. The DNA of the CDR3 is TGTGCCAGCAGCCGGACAGGGAGTACGCAGTATTTT. The encoded protein is CASSRTGSTQYF.